The present TCR beta chain was sequenced within a study of cytomegalovirus exposure and HLA in healthy donors. Study findings and constraints: Reports credit the classifier with highly specific, highly sensitive diagnosis of cytomegalovirus status.

Turning to this clone: As yet, its antigen is unknown.

The PCR ran on 60 Vbeta and 13 Jbeta primers. Some clones are missing from TCRdb's copy, which holds only in-frame ones; the method was immunoSEQ multiplex PCR. Among more than 150,000 clones listed, 82% were seen once. Germline-derived CDR1 and CDR2 are ENHRY and SYGVKD. The ends were cut back, 2 bases at V and 4 bases at J, with 7 bases in the middle. The CDR3 runs 13 residues. Sequencing used PBMCs. The chain has TRBV10-3 and TRBJ2-3; D is undetermined. The TCR was taken from a man aged 40-55 years in good health and CMV-seronegative. The CDR3 here is CAISEAAPDTQYF. The CDR3, as DNA: TGTGCCATCAGTGAGGCCGCGCCAGATACGCAGTATTTT.